Shown below are 7 T cell receptor beta chains from a single sample sequenced in a study of blood T cell repertoires in COVID-19. Profiled with immunoSEQ multiplex PCR; TCRdb holds only in-frame clones, not every one. The table has some 180,000 clones, around four fifths seen once. Sequencing was carried out using peripheral blood. These receptors all stem from a woman in her 40s with COVID-19, enrolled during active disease.

This clone was seen a single time. This chain links TRBV28 with TRBJ2-4; the D gene is possibly TRBD2 (5 bases). Per germline, CDR1 MDHEN and CDR2 SYDVKM. Trimming cost V 3 bases and J 6 bases, with 12 bases left between them. The CDR3 runs 14 residues. CDR3 nucleotides: TGTGCCAGCAGTTTTGGAGAGAGGGTAAACATTCAGTACTTC. It yields the protein CASSFGERVNIQYF.

The chain uses TRBV7-6 and TRBJ1-1; the D gene is possibly TRBD1 (5 bases). The length of the CDR3 is 15 residues. V lost 2 bases to trimming and J lost 1 base, with 11 bases between them. Germline lookup yields CDR1 SGHVS and CDR2 FNYEAQ. The CDR3 loop is CASSLRIGGNTEAFF. CDR3 nucleotide sequence: TGTGCCAGCAGCTTACGAATCGGGGGGAACACTGAAGCTTTCTTT.

The rearrangement uses TRBV9 and TRBJ1-6; D might be TRBD1 (5 bases). V was cut by 7 bases and J by 7 bases, with 24 bases left in between. Germline-derived CDR1 and CDR2 are SGDLS and YYNGEE. This CDR3 region has 17 residues. CDR3 sequence (DNA): TGTGCCAGCCATGGAGCCCCCACAGGAGGGCGGAATTCACCCCTCCACTTT. This gives the protein CASHGAPTGGRNSPLHF.

The chain employs TRBV12-5 and TRBJ1-1; D is perhaps TRBD1 (6 bases). This CDR3 spans 12 amino acids. V gave up 0 bases and J gave up 11 bases, with 10 bases separating them. The germline V gene encodes CDR1 LGHNT and CDR2 FRNRAP. CDR3 sequence reads: CASGLVGGWAFF. In DNA form, the CDR3 reads TGTGCTAGTGGTTTGGTAGGGGGATGGGCTTTCTTT.

This chain uses TRBV5-8 with TRBJ1-2; 9 positions agree with TRBD1. Germline-derived CDR1 and CDR2 are SGHTS and YDEGEE. This CDR3 contains 13 residues. V was pared by 3 bases and J by 7 bases, with 4 bases of the junction left unmatched. In nucleotides, the CDR3 is TGTGCCAGCAGCTGGACAGGGGAAGGTGGCTACACCTTC. Translation gives CASSWTGEGGYTF.

The chain combines TRBV2 with TRBJ1-4; D possibly corresponds to TRBD1 (5 bases). V lost 6 bases to trimming and J lost 7 bases, with 15 bases between them. Germline loops: CDR1 SNHLY, CDR2 FYNNEI. This CDR3 is 14 amino acids long. The DNA for the CDR3 is TGTGCCAGCAGCATGCGGGGCGAGGGTGAAAAACTGTTTTTT. Its protein is CASSMRGEGEKLFF.

V and J are TRBV10-1 and TRBJ2-2; D perhaps matches TRBD1 (5 bases). The CDR3 sequence is 15 residues long. CDR1 and CDR2 from the germline V gene are WNHNN and SYGVQD (reference sequence). V was clipped by 0 bases and J by 6 bases, with 11 bases between them. CDR3 DNA sequence: TGCGCCAGCAGTGAGTCGAGACAGTCCCCCGGGGAGCTGTTTTTT. Translating it yields CASSESRQSPGELFF.